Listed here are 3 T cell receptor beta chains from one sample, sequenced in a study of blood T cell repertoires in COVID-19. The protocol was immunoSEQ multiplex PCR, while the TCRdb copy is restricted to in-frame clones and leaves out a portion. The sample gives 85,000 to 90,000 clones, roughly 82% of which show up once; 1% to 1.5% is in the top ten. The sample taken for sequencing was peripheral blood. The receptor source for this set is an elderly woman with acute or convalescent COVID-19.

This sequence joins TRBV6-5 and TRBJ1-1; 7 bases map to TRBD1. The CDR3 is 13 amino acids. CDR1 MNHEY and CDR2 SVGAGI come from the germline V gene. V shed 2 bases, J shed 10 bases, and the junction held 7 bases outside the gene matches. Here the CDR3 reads CASSYPGTARAFF. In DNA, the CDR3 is TGTGCCAGCAGTTACCCTGGGACAGCCCGAGCTTTCTTT.

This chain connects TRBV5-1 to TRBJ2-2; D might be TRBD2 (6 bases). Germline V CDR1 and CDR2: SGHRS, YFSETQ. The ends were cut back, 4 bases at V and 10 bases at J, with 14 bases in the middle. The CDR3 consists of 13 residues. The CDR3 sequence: CASSQLGGKELFF. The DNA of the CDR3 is TGCGCCAGCAGCCAGCTTGGAGGGAAGGAGCTGTTTTTT.

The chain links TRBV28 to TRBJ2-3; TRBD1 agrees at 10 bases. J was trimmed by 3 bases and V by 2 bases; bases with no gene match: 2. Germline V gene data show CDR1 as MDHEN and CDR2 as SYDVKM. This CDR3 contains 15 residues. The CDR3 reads CASSLGGQGTDTQYF. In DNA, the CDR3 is TGTGCCAGCAGTTTAGGGGGACAGGGGACAGATACGCAGTATTTT.